This T cell receptor beta chain was observed in a study of CD8+CD57+ T cells in acquired aplastic anemia. Study-wide background: Sorted cells (CD4+ and CD8+) yielded DNA amounts that averaged approximately 3.2 ug.

Researchers used genomic DNA as the template to profile TCR beta VDJ and CDR3. One entry per CDR3 protein, called by TCRdb with MiXCR from the reads. The sample has around 170,000 distinct CDR3 sequences; roughly 63% are singletons. Trimming shortened V by 4 bases and J by 7 bases, and 13 bases separated the two germline ends. CDR1 is SGDLS and CDR2 is YYNGEE in the germline V gene. The CDR3 covers 13 residues. Study conclusions and caveats: Patients versus controls showed no significant CD8+ Simpson's diversity difference. Found in both controls and patients were approximately 29 CD8+ CDR3 sequences.

This clonotype was recorded only once. Its specificity is unknown. The material sequenced was sorted CD4+, CD8+, or CD8+CD57+ T cells (not recorded which) from PBMCs. The chain couples TRBV9 to TRBJ2-3; D is unclear. The TCR comes from a human donor in good health. The CDR3 nucleotides are TGTGCCAGCAGCATAGAGCCCGCAAATACGCAGTATTTT. It codes for CASSIEPANTQYF.